Below, 6 T cell receptor beta chains from the same sample are listed, as sequenced in a study of T cell repertoires and HLA-DP antigens listed by TCRdb under 2018. The library was obtained by the immunoSEQ multiplex PCR assay. TCRdb mirrors the immuneACCESS table, restricted to in-frame sequences. Some clones are absent from its copies; in checked studies, under half trace to an unresolved V gene, and the reason for the others is unknown. The sample profile shows around 100,000 clones; 80% to 95% of them were found once. The ten largest clones take up less than 0.35% of the sample. Their antigens remain unidentified. The sample comprised CD4+ T cells from PBMCs. Receptor source: a woman in her late teens or twenties in good health and CMV-seronegative.

The rearrangement links TRBV5-1 to TRBJ1-1; 9 bases are a match to TRBD1. The CDR3 extends over 16 amino acids. J lost 1 base, V lost 3 bases, and 7 bases had no gene match. In germline, CDR1 is SGHRS, CDR2 YFSETQ. CDR3 DNA sequence: TGCGCCAGCAGCTGGACAGGGGTCGGGACGAACACTGAAGCTTTCTTT. Encoded protein: CASSWTGVGTNTEAFF.

The chain has TRBV19 and TRBJ1-1; D may be TRBD1 (5 bases). The V end lost 5 bases, the J end lost 1 base, and 14 bases lay between the germline ends. The CDR3 has 15 residues. Germline-derived CDR1 and CDR2 are LNHDA and SQIVND (reference sequence). The CDR3 region has the DNA TGTGCCAGTAGTTCGGGACTTAAGGGGAACACTGAAGCTTTCTTT. This gives the protein CASSSGLKGNTEAFF. Based on the CDR3 plus reference TRBV19 and TRBJ1-1, the full variable domain is DGGITQSPKYLFRKEGQNVTLSCEQNLNHDAMYWYRQDPGQGLRLIYYSQIVNDFQKGDIAEGYSVSREKKESFPLTVTSAQKNPTAFYLCASSSGLKGNTEAFFGQGTRLTVV.

J is TRBJ2-2 and V is TRBV28, with D perhaps matching TRBD1 or TRBD2 (6 bases each). The V gene lost 5 bases and the J gene lost 4 bases, with 17 bases spanning the gap. CDR1 MDHEN and CDR2 SYDVKM come from the germline V gene. The CDR3 runs 16 residues. The CDR3 is CASSPGGTLGTGELFF. The CDR3 DNA sequence: TGTGCCAGCAGTCCTGGCGGGACATTGGGCACCGGGGAGCTGTTTTTT.

The V call is TRBV19, the J call TRBJ1-5; TRBD1 might be the D (5 bases). Looked up from germline, CDR1 is LNHDA and CDR2 is SQIVND (reference sequence). The CDR3 runs 14 residues. Trimming shortened V by 7 bases and J by 1 base, and 11 bases separated the two germline ends. The CDR3 bases are TGTGCCAGTACCTTTGGGGGGAGCAATCAGCCCCAGCATTTT. It encodes CASTFGGSNQPQHF.

The chain has TRBV28 and TRBJ2-7; 8 nucleotides align to TRBD2. V trimming: 2 bases; J trimming: 6 bases; junction bases outside the gene matches: 12. The CDR3 has 16 residues. CDR1 is MDHEN, CDR2 SYDVKM, per germline. The DNA for the CDR3 is TGTGCCAGCAGTTTACACAGGGCCAGCGGGAGACTCGAGCAGTACTTC. Protein product: CASSLHRASGRLEQYF.

This chain uses TRBV13 with TRBJ1-2, with TRBD1 matching 8 bases. Germline V gene lookup returns CDR1 PRHDT and CDR2 FYEKMQ (reference sequence). Unmatched junction bases numbered 6, after V lost 4 bases and J lost 5 bases. There are 14 residues in the CDR3. The chain's CDR3 is CASSSSQGAYGYTF. In DNA form, the CDR3 reads TGTGCCAGCAGCTCTTCCCAGGGGGCATATGGCTACACCTTC.